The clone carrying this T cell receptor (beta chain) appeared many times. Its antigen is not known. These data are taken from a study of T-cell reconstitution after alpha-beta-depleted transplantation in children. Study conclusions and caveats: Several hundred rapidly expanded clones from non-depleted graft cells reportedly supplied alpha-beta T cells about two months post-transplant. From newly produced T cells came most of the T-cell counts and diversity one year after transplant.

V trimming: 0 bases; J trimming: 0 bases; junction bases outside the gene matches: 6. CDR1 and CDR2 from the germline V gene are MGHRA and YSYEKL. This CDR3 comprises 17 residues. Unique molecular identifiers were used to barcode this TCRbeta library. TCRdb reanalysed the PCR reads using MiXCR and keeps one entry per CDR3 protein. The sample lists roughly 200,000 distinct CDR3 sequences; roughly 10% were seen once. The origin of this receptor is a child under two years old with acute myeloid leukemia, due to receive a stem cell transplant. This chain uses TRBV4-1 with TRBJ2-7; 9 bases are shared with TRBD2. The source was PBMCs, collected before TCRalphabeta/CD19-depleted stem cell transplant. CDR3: CASSQDQTSGYSYEQYF. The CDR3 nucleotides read TGCGCCAGCAGCCAAGATCAGACTAGCGGATACTCCTACGAGCAGTACTTC.